The clone carrying this TCR beta chain has at least ten counts. These data belong to a study of spatial heterogeneity in lung cancer. On the study more broadly: Each unique TCR and UMI combination was seen more than ten times on average in raw reads.

Time point: sample taken at primary tumor resection. The donor group consisted of around 70 patients who had untreated, early-stage non-small cell lung cancer. Unsorted tumor, nontumor lung tissue or cryopreserved PBMC supplied the whole RNA. Each CDR3 protein gets one entry after TCRdb re-called the 5' RACE reads with MiXCR. The sample carries about 5,500 distinct CDR3 sequences, around 3.8% recorded once. Between the trimmed V and J ends, which lost 4 bases and 8 bases, there was a span of 15 bases. Germline V gives CDR1 SGHVS, CDR2 FQNEAQ. The CDR3 spans 14 residues. J is TRBJ2-1 and V is TRBV7-8; no definite D call. The sample was normal lung tissue next to the tumor, taken at surgery. The origin of this receptor is a male donor with early-stage non-small cell lung cancer. CDR3 in amino acids: CASSSVRTNDEQFF. For the CDR3, the DNA is TGTGCCAGCAGCTCAGTTCGCACGAACGATGAGCAGTTCTTC.